This T cell receptor beta chain is drawn from a study of blood T cell repertoires in COVID-19. Study-wide background: Sample material is recorded as cDNA or gDNA derived from T cells, B-cell-depleted T cells, or PBMCs.

How the authors handled the data: It was from reference gene primer amplification that nucleated cell counts were estimated. Profiled with immunoSEQ multiplex PCR; TCRdb holds only in-frame clones, not every one. V and J calls and clone size are as listed in that table; D and trimming were resolved from the DNA. This sample has roughly 330,000 clones; about 90% occur once, and the top ten carry about 5.2%. Two negative PCRs, clearance, or symptom resolution had been documented for recovered Cohort 3 donors. The TCR comes from a young woman who had recovered from COVID-19. The sequenced sample was PBMCs or T cells enriched from blood (not recorded which).

CDR3 sequence: CASSFSSYSEAFF. The CDR3 coding sequence is TGTGCCAGCAGTTTTAGTTCTTATAGTGAAGCTTTCTTT. The chain recombines TRBV6-5 with TRBJ1-1; D gene unclear. Deletions cut 4 bases from V and 7 bases from J, with 13 bases between. There are 13 residues in the CDR3. Per the germline V gene, CDR1 is MNHEY and CDR2 is SVGAGI.